The rows below give T cell receptor beta chains drawn from one sample of a study of OX40 agonist ivuxolimab in advanced cancers. Sequencing used immunoSEQ multiplex PCR; TCRdb keeps in-frame clones, though not all of them. The sample records about 86,000 clones, about 90% being singletons. The source material was CD4+ or CD8+ T cells sorted from blood, sampled in a trial of the OX40 agonist ivuxolimab. The receptors stem from an adult with an advanced solid tumor such as melanoma, head and neck, liver or kidney cancer. CDR3s include the opening cysteine and the closing phenylalanine or tryptophan. D genes are given only for firm matches. The size entry is marked missing in some rows and otherwise reads once, few, many or a size class.

clone_size j_call cdr3_length d_call v_call cdr3_nt cdr3_aa
NA TRBJ1-1 11 NA TRBV1 TGCACCAGCAGCCGCGGACAGGATGCTTTCTTT CTSSRGQDAFF
NA TRBJ1-1 11 NA TRBV7-9 TGTGCCAGCAGCCCGACAGCTGAAGCTTTCTTT CASSPTAEAFF
NA TRBJ2-1 12 NA TRBV9 TGTGCCAGCAGCGCCTTAGTGCATGAGCAGTTCTTC CASSALVHEQFF
NA TRBJ2-7 13 NA TRBV7-9 TGTGCCAGCAGCTCCGGACCCAGCTACGAGCAGTACTTC CASSSGPSYEQYF
NA TRBJ1-1 14 NA TRBV5-4 TGTGCCAGCAGCTTGAATTACGGTAGGGGTGAAGCTTTCTTT CASSLNYGRGEAFF
few TRBJ2-7 12 NA TRBV30 TGTGCCTGGGGACTGGCTACCCACGAGCAGTACTTC CAWGLATHEQYF
NA TRBJ1-5 13 TRBD1 TRBV4-1 TGCGCCAGCGGCCGGGACAGGGGAGCCCCCCAGCATTTT CASGRDRGAPQHF
NA TRBJ2-2 15 NA TRBV19 TGTGCCAGTAGTATCCCGGGAGCGAACACCGGGGAGCTGTTTTTT CASSIPGANTGELFF
once TRBJ2-5 14 TRBD2 TRBV9 TGTGCCAGCAGCGTAGGACTAGCGCGGCGGGAGCAGTACTTC CASSVGLARREQYF
once TRBJ2-3 13 NA TRBV7-9 TGTGCCAGCAGCTTAAAGGTCACAGATACGCAGTATTTT CASSLKVTDTQYF
NA TRBJ2-6 15 NA TRBV12-5 TGTGCTAGTGGTTTTGGGGTCTCTGGGGCCAACGTCCTGACTTTC CASGFGVSGANVLTF
NA TRBJ1-3 13 NA TRBV11-2 TGTGCCAGCAGCTTCCAGACGGGAAACACCATATATTTT CASSFQTGNTIYF
NA TRBJ2-1 14 NA TRBV7-9 TGTGCCAGCAGCCCGACTAGTTCCTACAATGAGCAGTTCTTC CASSPTSSYNEQFF
NA TRBJ2-7 16 NA TRBV12-5 TGTGCTAGTGGGGGTCAAGGGGGTCCGGCGACCTACGAGCAGTACTTC CASGGQGGPATYEQYF
NA TRBJ2-3 14 TRBD2 TRBV6-6 TGTGCCAGCAGTGGACTAGCCCGCACAGATACGCAGTATTTT CASSGLARTDTQYF
NA TRBJ2-3 15 NA TRBV5-1 TGCGCCAGCAGCCCGTTAACCGTCGAGGGGGATACGCAGTATTTT CASSPLTVEGDTQYF
NA TRBJ2-7 13 NA TRBV7-9 TGTGCCAGCAGCTTAGGCCAGTTATACGAGCAGTACTTC CASSLGQLYEQYF
NA TRBJ2-7 15 NA TRBV7-9 TGTGCCAGCAGCTTAGCCGGACTTGGGGACTACGAGCAGTACTTC CASSLAGLGDYEQYF
NA TRBJ2-7 15 TRBD1 TRBV7-3 TGTGCCAGCAGCCCCCAACCGGGACAGGGGTACGAGCAGTACTTC CASSPQPGQGYEQYF
NA TRBJ2-3 17 TRBD2 TRBV18 TGTGCCAGCTCACCGTCGACTAGCGCCCACCCGACAGATACGCAGTATTTT CASSPSTSAHPTDTQYF
NA TRBJ1-4 14 TRBD1 TRBV9 TGTGCCAGCAGCCTTGGGACAGGGGATGAAAAACTGTTTTTT CASSLGTGDEKLFF
NA TRBJ2-5 14 NA TRBV6-6 TGTGCCAGCAGTTACTCGACAGGACAAGAGACCCAGTACTTC CASSYSTGQETQYF
NA TRBJ1-5 16 NA TRBV4-1 TGCGCCAGCAGCCAAGATGAGGGTCTCAGCAATCAGCCCCAGCATTTT CASSQDEGLSNQPQHF
NA TRBJ2-3 15 TRBD1 TRBV2 TGTGCCAGCAGTCCAGACAGGGCCGTTGCAGATACGCAGTATTTT CASSPDRAVADTQYF
NA TRBJ2-1 15 TRBD2 TRBV7-2 TGTGCCAGCAGCGCATGGATTGAGCGGGAGCCAGAGCAGTTCTTC CASSAWIEREPEQFF
NA TRBJ2-3 14 NA TRBV6-4 TGTGCCAGCAGTGACAGGGGGGACACAGATACGCAGTATTTT CASSDRGDTDTQYF
NA TRBJ2-6 17 NA TRBV5-1 TGCGCCAGCAGTACCGACCCCACTCTCTCTGGGGCCAACGTCCTGACTTTC CASSTDPTLSGANVLTF
once TRBJ1-5 13 TRBD1 TRBV5-1 TGCGCCAGCCGGGACAGGGCTAATCAGCCCCAGCATTTT CASRDRANQPQHF
NA TRBJ2-1 13 NA TRBV28 TGTGCCAGCAGCATTAGCTCCTACAATGAGCAGTTCTTC CASSISSYNEQFF
NA TRBJ1-1 14 NA TRBV27 TGTGCCAGCAGTTTGCTTTCAGCCCACACTGAAGCTTTCTTT CASSLLSAHTEAFF
NA TRBJ2-1 12 TRBD2 TRBV10-3 TGTGCCATCAGTGGAGCGGGAGCTGAGCAGTTCTTC CAISGAGAEQFF